This record looks at one TCR beta chain sequence and its context. These data are taken from a study of blood T cell repertoires in COVID-19. Study as a whole: COVID-19 samples from acute and convalescent phases originated in the United States, Italy and Spain. Sources were T cells, B-cell-depleted T cells, or PBMCs; the material itself was cDNA or gDNA.

Everyone who took part was roughly 18 to 90 years old, and they came from about two dozen US areas. In the authors' methods: Cell counts per sample came from amplifying reference gene primers. Sequencing used immunoSEQ multiplex PCR; TCRdb keeps in-frame clones, though not all of them. The V and J calls and clone size come from that table; D and trimming were worked out from the DNA. The sample yields 310,000 or so clones, 75% to 90% seen once. Source material: PBMCs or T cells enriched from blood (not recorded which). This TCR came from a woman in her thirties or forties who had recovered from COVID-19.

CDR3 sequence (DNA): TGTGCCAGCTCTCCCCCGGGCACAGATACGCAGTATTTT. This codes for CASSPPGTDTQYF. The chain recombines TRBV18 with TRBJ2-3; D unresolved. Trimming left V 6 bases short and J 1 base short, with 8 bases between. The CDR3 runs 13 residues. CDR1 and CDR2 (germline): KGHSH, LQKENI.